This TCR beta chain stems from a study of blood T cells in healthy people across ages (dated by TCRdb to the mid-2010s). Regarding the complete study: Template switching captured roughly one uniquely barcoded TCR beta cDNA molecule per two T cells in model experiments. The study measured age-related changes in TCR beta repertoire diversity using deep sequencing normalized with unique cDNA molecular identifiers. The donors were split into four age groups: young (average 16 years), middle-aged (39), aged (over 55) and long-lived (approximately 89). To avoid experimental bias, donors of different ages were distributed randomly across sequencing lanes. For two donors (one aged 18 to 30 and one aged 80 or older), the study analyzed two additional independent replicas of 1 million unique cDNA reads from the same blood draw.

CDR1 and CDR2 are read off the germline V gene as SGDLS and YYNGEE. Trimming takes 0 bases from V and 6 bases from J, and the germline ends sit 11 bases apart. The CDR3 numbers 14 residues from cysteine through phenylalanine. Of all the DNA, just the CDR3 is kept, 42 bases in frame from base 1. Preparation of the library involved 5' RACE. The sequencing machine was an Illumina HiSeq 2500. A second roughly 6 to 11 cycle PCR used a sample-barcoded 5' primer and a J-beta primer mix. A template-switch 5' adaptor carrying 12 random nucleotides introduced a unique molecular identifier onto each TCR beta cDNA molecule. At least 3 million CDR3-containing paired-end reads were obtained from each sample. First-strand cDNA synthesis was performed from all RNA using the Mint cDNA synthesis kit, with priming by a TRBC-specific oligonucleotide. All cDNA was treated with uracil-DNA glycosylase and then went through a first 18-cycle PCR with the universal primers M1SS and BC2_uni_R. The study's processing was this. Normalization of each sample was performed by random selection of 1 million high-quality reads, each carrying a distinct molecular identifier. Reads sharing molecular identifiers were discarded rather than binned into consensus sequences. MiTCR, set to a Q25 quality threshold and the strictest error-elimination algorithm, was used for CDR3 identification, clonotype clustering and error correction. A nonparametric unseen species model with Euler transformation was used to estimate lower-bound total TCR beta diversity. TCRdb reprocessing: public reads trimmed at Q25 with fastp, clones called with MiXCR, in-frame beta chains kept. Records with the same CDR3 protein are collapsed into one entry carrying the most frequent genes and DNA. TCRdb assigned the V and J calls; the authors' analysis was not used. The sample profile shows over 600,000 distinct CDR3 sequences; just over 55% of them were found once. Roughly 24% of the sample rests with the top ten.

Donors were 35 to 40 systemically healthy Caucasian individuals from Russia aged 6 to 90 years. About 9.6 milliliters of peripheral blood were collected from each donor into EDTA-treated Vacutainer tubes. Ficoll-Paque density-gradient centrifugation was used to isolate PBMCs, with at least 7 million obtained per sample. Total RNA, at least 6 micrograms per sample, was extracted from PBMCs with Trizol reagent. The percentages of naive CD45RAhigh/CD27high T cells were determined by flow cytometry on a PBMC aliquot from every donor. The paper's findings and limits, for the study overall: Bulk unsorted PBMC profiling prevented conclusive comparison of naive and antigen-experienced compartments. Donor CMV infection status was unknown, potentially confounding age-related changes in expanded clonotypes. Estimates of total diversity based on one million sequenced T cells were considered lower bounds and underestimates. Compared with the aged group, more naive CD4+ T cells, fewer expanded clones and increased TCR diversity were shown by the long-lived group, suggesting age selection. As age increased, observed TCR beta diversity per million T cells dropped in a roughly linear way, and a significant reduction was already evident by age 40. The percentage of naive T cells measured by flow cytometry correlated strongly with observed TCR beta diversity.

As for this clonotype: No cognate antigen has been identified for it. Base quality data are lacking; no much larger clone is found one base away.

This TCR was sampled from a man aged 35-49 years in good health. Sequences were obtained from blood. This sequence uses TRBV9 and TRBJ2-3; no confident D gene assignment can be made. The sequenced DNA: TGTGCCAGCAGCGTAGAGGGCCAGGTGGATACGCAGTATTTT. This translates into CASSVEGQVDTQYF.